The T cell receptor (beta chain) described here comes from a study of control samples from healthy donors and cancer patients (dated by TCRdb to about 2020). From the cysteine through the phenylalanine, the CDR3 covers 13 amino acids. Only the CDR3 part of the read is kept: 39 bases, read in frame from the first base. The junction shows trimming of 5 bases on V and 4 bases on J, plus 12 bases between the germline ends. CDR1 and CDR2 were assigned from the germline V gene (reference sequence) as MNHEY and SMNVEV. The library came from the immunoSEQ multiplex PCR assay. This immuneACCESS table, as held by TCRdb, lists in-frame sequences with V and J called but not all clones. Of the missing ones, under half trace to an unresolved V gene in checked studies; the others have no known cause. The sample table holds about 410,000 clones, of which roughly 90% were seen once. The ten largest clones add up to around 6.5% of the sample.

A remark on this clone: There is no known antigen for this receptor. Within one base of it there is no much larger clone, and no base qualities were kept.

This chain joins TRBV27 to TRBJ2-7, with no D gene named confidently. This receptor was obtained from a man aged 35-49 years with head and neck cancer. The specimen sequenced was PBMCs. The CDR3 has the sequence CASSPLDAYEQYF. DNA sequence: TGTGCCAGCAGTCCCCTGGACGCATACGAGCAGTACTTC.